One and the same sample provided the 14 T cell receptor beta chains below, sequenced in a study of blood T cell repertoires in COVID-19. The table came from immunoSEQ multiplex PCR; TCRdb's copy has only in-frame clones and leaves some out. Among around 150,000 clones listed, about three quarters were seen once. Sequencing used peripheral blood. The origin of the receptors is a man aged 65 to 79 with acute or convalescent COVID-19.

J is TRBJ2-2 and V is TRBV5-1; 7 bases match TRBD1. CDR1 and CDR2 from the germline V gene are SGHRS and YFSETQ. The length of the CDR3 is 15 residues. J gave up 3 bases and V 4 bases, and 6 bases lay outside the gene matches. This CDR3 is CASSLTGDYTGELFF. CDR3 nucleotides: TGCGCCAGCAGCCTAACAGGGGATTACACCGGGGAGCTGTTTTTT.

The CDR3 region has the DNA TGTGCCAGCAGCCCGGGACTAGCGGGAGGGAAAGGGGAGACCCAGTACTTC. Amino acids: CASSPGLAGGKGETQYF. This sequence joins TRBV5-5 and TRBJ2-5; 16 bases agree with TRBD2. J lost 5 bases, V lost 4 bases, and 8 bases had no gene match. This CDR3 spans 17 amino acids. CDR1 is SGHKS and CDR2 is YYEKEE in the germline V gene (reference sequence).

The V and J genes are TRBV24-1 and TRBJ1-5; no clear D. There are 13 residues in the CDR3. V was clipped by 6 bases and J by 7 bases, with 12 bases between them. Per the germline V gene, CDR1 is KGHDR and CDR2 is SFDVKD. CDR3 in DNA: TGTGCCACCAGTTTCCGTGGTGGCCAGCCCCAGCATTTT. Amino acid sequence: CATSFRGGQPQHF.

This chain's CDR3 is CASSGGQEVSGYTF. The DNA for the CDR3 is TGCGCCAGCAGTGGGGGACAGGAAGTGAGTGGCTACACCTTC. J is TRBJ1-2 and V is TRBV10-2, with 8 bases lining up with TRBD1. Germline assignment: CDR1 WSHSY and CDR2 SAAADI. The CDR3 is 14 amino acids. V lost 4 bases and J lost 7; bases outside the gene matches: 8.

The rearrangement joins TRBV14 to TRBJ1-6; D is unresolved. Trimming removed 1 base from V and 8 bases from J, with 6 bases in between. This CDR3 region has 13 residues. CDR1 SGHDN and CDR2 FVKESK come from the germline V gene. CDR3 loop: CASSQVIDSPLHF. Written as DNA, the CDR3 is TGTGCCAGCAGCCAAGTTATTGATTCACCCCTCCACTTT.

V is TRBV29-1 and J is TRBJ1-2; D remains unclear. The CDR3 is 13 amino acids. V lost 2 bases and J 0 bases, leaving 7 bases between the germline ends. Germline V lookup: CDR1 SQVTM, CDR2 ANQGSEA. This CDR3 reads CSVETQTNYGYTF. For the CDR3, the DNA is TGCAGCGTTGAAACCCAGACTAACTATGGCTACACCTTC.

This clone was detected only a few times. This chain joins TRBV19 and TRBJ1-5, with D perhaps TRBD1 (6 bases). CDR1 is LNHDA and CDR2 is SQIVND in the germline V gene (reference sequence). The length of the CDR3 is 15 residues. The ends were cut back, 6 bases at V and 3 bases at J, with 15 bases in the middle. In DNA, the CDR3 is TGTGCCAGTAGCCTCGGACAGACCGACAATCAGCCCCAGCATTTT. Protein: CASSLGQTDNQPQHF.

By share, this clone ranks as medium-sized (0.01 to 0.1%). The rearrangement links TRBV4-1 to TRBJ2-7, with 14 positions matching TRBD2. The V gene's germline CDR1 is MGHRA and CDR2 YSYEKL. Trimming at V came to 3 bases and at J to 1 base, leaving 2 bases not matched to a gene. The CDR3 totals 16 residues. The CDR3 region has the DNA TGCGCCAGCAGCCAGGGACTAGCGGGAGTATCCTACGAGCAGTACTTC. Residues: CASSQGLAGVSYEQYF.

This clone was counted between two and nine times. The chain links TRBV6-8 to TRBJ1-1; possible D gene TRBD1, 6 bases. V lost 0 bases and J 6 bases, leaving 14 bases between the germline ends. CDR1 and CDR2 (germline): MNHGY, SAAAGT. The CDR3 consists of 15 residues. The CDR3 here is CASSYSMEGGAEAFF. In DNA form, the CDR3 reads TGTGCCAGCAGTTACTCGATGGAAGGGGGGGCTGAAGCTTTCTTT.

This chain joins TRBV19 and TRBJ1-2; no reliable D call. Germline V lookup: CDR1 LNHDA, CDR2 SQIVND (reference sequence). V was clipped by 2 bases and J by 7 bases, with 14 bases between them. There are 14 residues in the CDR3. The CDR3 DNA follows: TGTGCCAGTAGTATAAGACAACTTTTGGGTGGCTACACCTTC. Translation: CASSIRQLLGGYTF.

The chain's CDR3 is CASSFVQGNAYEQYF. The CDR3 DNA sequence: TGTGCCAGCAGCTTTGTACAGGGGAACGCCTACGAGCAGTACTTC. The V call is TRBV5-5, the J call TRBJ2-7; TRBD1 matches 7 bases. The V segment lost 2 bases and the J segment 2 bases; nucleotides outside the gene matches: 7. From germline, CDR1 is SGHKS and CDR2 YYEKEE (reference sequence). The length of the CDR3 is 15 residues.

V usage is TRBV4-1 and J usage is TRBJ1-2; possibly TRBD1 for D (5 bases). CDR3 length equals 17 residues. Trimming took off 0 bases at V and 3 bases at J, with 17 bases between the two ends. CDR1 is MGHRA and CDR2 is YSYEKL in the germline V gene. CDR3 in DNA: TGCGCCAGCAGCCAAGATCCGGGGGGGGATGGGGACTATGGCTACACCTTC. It translates to CASSQDPGGDGDYGYTF.

The chain has TRBV24-1 and TRBJ2-3; D remains unclear. The CDR3 is 13 amino acids. The germline CDR1 and CDR2 sequences are KGHDR and SFDVKD. V was shortened by 6 bases and J by 6 bases, with 12 bases between the two germline ends. CDR3 coding DNA: TGTGCCACCAGTCTAGACCCTACCGATACGCAGTATTTT. Protein: CATSLDPTDTQYF.

This clone was counted a few times. The DNA of the CDR3 is TGTGCCAGCAGTCCACAGGGGGCCGGGAACACTGAAGCTTTCTTT. Encoded protein: CASSPQGAGNTEAFF. The rearrangement joins TRBV9 to TRBJ1-1; TRBD1 matches at 9 bases. CDR3 length equals 15 residues. The junction had 6 bases not matched to a gene; V was cut back by 5 bases and J by 1 base. Germline values: CDR1 SGDLS, CDR2 YYNGEE.